A selection of T cell receptor beta chains follows, all from one sample in a study of T cells in Graves' hyperthyroidism and ophthalmopathy. In TCRdb, the multiplex PCR reads were re-called with MiXCR into one record per CDR3 protein. The sample lists under 750,000 distinct CDR3 sequences, around 19% occurring once. Sequenced material: blood. The receptors were sampled from a woman in her 50s with Graves' hyperthyroidism that later progressed to Graves' ophthalmopathy. CDR3s include the opening cysteine and the closing phenylalanine or tryptophan. Fields, in order: J gene, D gene, V gene, clone size, CDR3 protein, CDR3 DNA. The D gene is left open where the match is weak. Rows may omit the clone size; those that give it use once, few, many or a size class.

TRBJ1-2 NA TRBV11-2 few CASSLGGGLTGYGYTF TGTGCCAGCAGCTTAGGAGGGGGGCTAACGGGCTATGGCTACACCTTC
TRBJ2-1 NA TRBV11-1 many CASSLGGGPNEQFF TGTGCCAGCAGCTTGGGGGGGGGCCCGAATGAGCAGTTCTTC
TRBJ2-5 NA TRBV6-1 few CASNGSQKETQYF TGTGCCAGCAACGGCTCCCAGAAAGAGACCCAGTACTTC
TRBJ2-7 TRBD2 TRBV20-1 many CSATSGGGSYEQYF TGCAGTGCGACTAGCGGGGGGGGCTCCTACGAGCAGTACTTC
TRBJ2-7 TRBD2 TRBV5-1 few CASSSGLAGGLIEQYF TGCGCCAGCAGCTCGGGACTAGCGGGGGGGCTAATCGAGCAGTACTTC
TRBJ2-7 NA TRBV20-1 many CSAREEGRSYEQYF TGCAGTGCTAGAGAGGAGGGCAGGTCTTACGAGCAGTACTTC
TRBJ1-2 NA TRBV7-9 NA CASSPPQKGDYGYTF TGTGCCAGCAGCCCCCCCCAGAAGGGAGACTATGGCTACACCTTC
TRBJ1-1 TRBD1 TRBV5-1 many CASSYRGNTEAFF TGTGCCAGCTCCTACAGGGGGAACACTGAAGCTTTCTTT
TRBJ2-7 NA TRBV7-9 NA CASSTRRDYEQYF TGTGCCAGCAGCACACGAAGGGACTACGAGCAGTACTTC
TRBJ1-6 NA TRBV5-1 many CASSLGSDSPLHF TGCGCCAGCAGCTTGGGGTCAGATTCACCCCTCCACTTT
TRBJ2-1 NA TRBV20-1 many CSVSGVYEQFF TGCAGTGTGTCAGGGGTGTATGAGCAGTTCTTC
TRBJ2-1 TRBD2 TRBV6-1 few CASSSRSGGAGEQFF TGTGCCAGCAGTTCCCGTAGCGGGGGGGCAGGTGAGCAGTTCTTC
TRBJ2-3 NA TRBV9 NA CASSVGLGGTDTQYF TGTGCCAGCAGCGTAGGTCTAGGGGGCACAGATACGCAGTATTTT
TRBJ2-3 NA TRBV5-6 once CASSFPGRGRDTQYF TGTGCCAGCAGCTTTCCGGGCAGGGGTAGAGATACGCAGTATTTT
TRBJ2-5 TRBD1 TRBV12-3/TRBV12-4 NA CASSAKRTGQETQYF TGTGCCAGCAGCGCCAAAAGGACAGGACAAGAGACCCAGTACTTC
TRBJ2-7 TRBD2 TRBV7-9 NA CASSKLAGGPNEQYF TGTGCCAGCAGCAAACTAGCGGGGGGGCCTAACGAGCAGTACTTC
TRBJ1-1 NA TRBV19 NA CASSIGTLDTEAFF TGTGCCAGTAGTATCGGGACTTTAGACACTGAAGCTTTCTTT
TRBJ1-5 NA TRBV5-1 NA CASSKEGVNQPQHF TGCGCCAGCAGTAAGGAGGGGGTGAATCAGCCCCAGCATTTT
TRBJ2-3 TRBD1 TRBV20-1 many CSVYRGELTDTQYF TGCAGTGTATACAGGGGCGAACTCACAGATACGCAGTATTTT